The T cell receptor beta chain under discussion was sequenced for a study of T cell repertoires in cytomegalovirus infection. MiXCR was run by TCRdb on the reads, yielding one entry per CDR3 protein. The sample holds hundreds of thousands of distinct CDR3 sequences, 30% to 35% seen once. The junction had 12 bases not matched to a gene; V was cut back by 6 bases and J by 4 bases. Per germline, CDR1 SGHTA and CDR2 FQGNSA. This CDR3 spans 15 amino acids. A note on this clonotype: Its antigen is not known.

This receptor was taken from a human donor in good health (CMV status not recorded). Some clones in this sample may be carry-over from other donors' samples. The source was cultured PBMCs, collected from culture after CMV antigen stimulation. The rearrangement links TRBV7-2 to TRBJ2-7, with TRBD2 identical over 7 bases. CDR3 sequence (DNA): TGTGCCAGCAGTAACTTGGGAGCGGGACTGTACGAGCAGTACTTC. Amino acids: CASSNLGAGLYEQYF. Full variable domain (remainder filled in from reference TRBV7-2 and TRBJ2-7): GAGVSQSPSNKVTEKGKDVELRCDPISGHTALYWYRQSLGQGLEFLIYFQGNSAPDKSGLPSDRFSAERTGGSVSTLTIQRTQQEDSAVYLCASSNLGAGLYEQYFGPGTRLTVT.